This paragraph reports one TCR beta chain. Its binding antigen is unknown. Per-base qualities were not stored, and no clone one base away is much larger. The CDR3 sequence holds 16 residues, the cysteine and phenylalanine included. Here the CDR3 DNA is all that survives: 48 bases in frame from base 1. The germline V gene encodes CDR1 SEHNR and CDR2 FQNEAQ (reference sequence). V is pruned by 5 bases and J by 1 base, leaving 8 bases of the junction without a gene match. The method was the immunoSEQ multiplex PCR assay. The multiplex PCR relied on a mix of 60 forward primers for TCR Vbeta segments and 13 reverse primers for TCR Jbeta segments. Amplification of the CDR3 region of rearranged TCR beta genes was performed with a multiplex PCR assay on genomic DNA. Amplified TCR beta libraries were sequenced as 87-base-pair reads on the Illumina HiSeq System. Per the authors' processing: In a later analysis, some 80 million unique TCR beta chains were counted across the roughly 610 repertoires, and approximately 9.9 million of these chains were shared by at least two donors. To remove PCR and sequencing errors, raw reads were error-corrected and collapsed into unique sequences using a nearest-neighbor algorithm that merged closely related sequences. V, D and J gene segments were assigned by aligning CDR3 sequences to IMGT reference sequences. For a sequence to be retained, a match of at least six nucleotides to both a V gene segment and a J gene segment was required. Rearrangements were classified as productive when the CDR3 lacked stop codons and remained in frame with V and J, and all other rearrangements were classified as non-productive. Following IMGT convention, CDR3 was defined as the stretch from the second conserved V-encoded cysteine up to the conserved J-encoded phenylalanine. The earlier analysis of some 540 of the donors excluded any sequence lacking an unambiguous match to a single V gene segment. An earlier analysis of 550 to 650 of the donors classified V segments as functional when productive rearrangements were above 56.7% and as segregating when the standard deviation between donors was above 5%. A statistical classification framework was built for diagnosing cytomegalovirus status from the catalog of TCR beta chain sequences. In a later analysis, V and J genes were assigned by comparing TCR nucleotide sequences against IMGT/GENE-DB human TR gene sequences. In a later analysis, CDR3 sequences and most-parsimonious VDJ recombination scenarios were assigned using the TCRdist pipeline. In a later analysis, every TCR beta chain was defined by the combination of its CDR3 amino acid sequence and its V-gene family, and reads without a unique V-gene family were dropped. In a later analysis, nearly 600 highly shared, low-generation-probability nucleotide sequences were removed to address suspected cross-contamination and a sequencing artifact. A later analysis calculated a clonal expansion index for each public chain from normalized within-repertoire ranks of inferred template counts. A later analysis computed generation probabilities with a VDJ recombination model fitted to out-of-frame rearrangements, and checked the results against IGoR. A later analysis scored TCR-TCR, TCR-HLA and TCR-CMV co-occurrence with hypergeometric tests, applying a repertoire-size bias correction to TCR pairs. False discovery rates were estimated in a later analysis by permuting HLA or CMV assignments 20 times. In a later analysis, co-occurring TCRs were grouped using DBSCAN, with TCRdist sequence similarity added in when clustering inside HLA-allele-positive subsets. Repertoires with fewer than 30,000 or more than 120,000 public chains, plus five repertoires with anomalous nucleotide sharing, were excluded from co-occurrence clustering. Entries here come from immuneACCESS through TCRdb and include only in-frame sequences with V and J called. Some clones fail to appear in such tables; in the studies checked, an unresolved V gene covers under half of the shortfall, and the cause of the remainder is unknown. V and J calls and clone size are given by that table; D and trimming were obtained from the DNA. This sample holds some 160,000 clones; approximately 80% were observed only once. In total, the top ten clones hold approximately 1.6% of the sample.

In total, 630 or so healthy bone marrow donors made up the cohort. All cohort members were sampled while nominally healthy, although unrecorded immune exposures were likely present. The donor tested CMV seronegative and was one of the 352 seronegative cohort members. Each donor provided a peripheral blood sample, and peripheral blood mononuclear cells were used for TCR beta sequencing. Genomic DNA extraction from the blood cell samples was performed with the Qiagen DNeasy Blood Extraction Kit. The data derive from a study of cytomegalovirus exposure and HLA in healthy donors (dated by TCRdb to about 2017). Background for the entire study: An earlier analysis of several hundred of the donors reported about 290 Gb of sequence data and 117 million unique TCR beta sequences from 150 million to 200 million T cells. In the later analysis, no new phenotypic data were used to find candidate immune exposures; instead, reliance was placed on TCR beta sequences and their occurrence across donors. Among the roughly 370 genotyped donors, about 83% belonged to the genetic ancestry cluster associated with self-reported Caucasian donors. Along with the approximately 700-subject first cohort, a separate validation cohort of over 90 different subjects was used. Donor age, sex, ethnicity and CMV serostatus were collected together with the repertoire data. An early release covering 500 to 750 HLA-typed donors comprised approximately 300 gigabases of sequencing data and around 86 million unique TCR sequences. A later genetic analysis took genome-wide SNP genotypes for about 55% of the 666 donors and used that subset as a discovery cohort. Using immunosequencing, the study profiled T cell repertoires from fewer than 700 subjects and related those repertoires to cytomegalovirus serostatus. A later analysis re-analyzed previously published TCR beta repertoires from several hundred donors and added high-resolution HLA genotyping to study TCR occurrence patterns. HLA typing included class I and class II loci at four-digit resolution. To decide whether each TCR beta V gene segment behaved as functional or pseudogenic, an earlier analysis of some 580 of the donors relied on high-throughput TCR beta sequencing. To predict cytomegalovirus infection status, the study brought together high-throughput TCR immunosequencing, statistical association of individual TCRs with disease status, and machine learning. All discovery cohort repertoires had been generated on a single sequencing platform. The aim of the study was to test whether cataloging public T cell receptors could identify signatures of past pathogen exposure. Typing coverage varied by locus: roughly 620-640 donors for A, B, C, DRB1 and DQB1; around 560 for DQA1; some 610 for DPA1; 400 to 480 for DPB1. Across 398 genotyped donors of the cohort, an average of 235,054 unique TCR beta nucleotide sequences per donor were sequenced, and 15% to 20% of those sequences were non-productive. Five DR-DQ haplotypes were handled as single units for association and clustering, since linkage in the cohort was strong. The research as a whole found: The only immune exposure information available for the cohort was CMV serostatus. According to a later genetic analysis, donors in an Asian-associated ancestry cluster had fewer N-insertions in productive TCRs than the roughly 670-donor mean. Because counts were too low, 15 to 20 rarely observed V segments, including chromosome 9 orphons, were left out of the earlier analysis of roughly 600 of the donors. Some IMGT-functional V segments, including TRBV6-2 and TRBV6-3, could not be told apart with the 87-base-pair reads, so those segments were excluded. Sequencing depth was assumed to be roughly uniform across donors in the presence/absence analyses, though that assumption may not hold. Linkage disequilibrium might explain the correlated functional status among segregating V segments, but an unknown experimental factor could not be ruled out. A group of highly shared sequence variants was considered likely to be a technical artifact of the sequencing pipeline. Assigning TCR associations to individual alleles was difficult when HLA alleles, especially DR and DQ, strongly co-occurred. Most CMV-associated TCR beta chains appeared to be HLA-restricted in a later analysis, and the HLA associations seemed to be driven largely by CMV exposure. In an earlier analysis of roughly 560 of the donors, most TCR beta V segments were observed in productive rearrangements about 87% or about 30% of the time, broadly matching IMGT annotations. Because HLA typing was missing for some donors at each locus, association tests included only the typed subset. In a later analysis, HLA-associated TCR beta chains were found to be more clonally expanded and to have lower generation probabilities than equally common non-associated chains. Cytomegalovirus status was reported to be diagnosed by the classifier with high specificity and sensitivity in both the original and validation cohorts. According to a later analysis, parvovirus B19, influenza, CMV and Epstein-Barr virus appeared linked to several top co-occurrence clusters. A later genetic analysis associated a missense DCLRE1C variant with V-gene and J-gene trimming of TCR beta chains, and an independent cohort replicated the association. In vitro tests confirmed that a few of the cytomegalovirus-associated TCR beta chains recognize cytomegalovirus antigens. In this cohort, only TCR beta chains were sequenced, and detectable features were limited by the absence of alpha or paired-chain data. The authors suggested that the approach could potentially be generalized to other disease states and immunological phenotypes. In a later analysis, some 18,000 TCR beta sequences were associated with specific HLA alleles at a false discovery rate of 0.05. Most TCR sequences were seen in very few donors, while some public TCRs were found in many individuals. The study listed approximately 160 TCR beta chains as associated with cytomegalovirus. A further reported finding was that TCR beta sequences accurately predicted the HLA-A and HLA-B alleles for most subjects in the first cohort. In a later analysis, the rate of TCR association differed among HLA loci, with DRB1 alleles having the most associated TCRs and HLA-C alleles having the fewest.

In this chain, TRBV7-9 is recombined with TRBJ2-5; TRBD2 matches 9 bases in the middle. Sequences were obtained from PBMCs. The sequence was obtained from a woman in her twenties or thirties in good health and CMV-seronegative. CDR3 loop: CASSRGASGIQETQYF. The DNA is as follows: TGTGCCAGCAGCCGGGGGGCTAGCGGGATCCAAGAGACCCAGTACTTC.